The TCR beta chain described here comes from a study of early T cells in non-severe SARS-CoV-2 infection. Study information: It was bulk RNA from unsorted whole blood that was sequenced, and the chains were unpaired. Study findings and constraints: There was a bias toward anti-spike CD8 responses in VDJdb matching, which missed private and CD4 specificities.

Separate cDNA molecules each had unique molecular identifiers attached to them. TCRdb ran MiXCR on the 5' RACE reads and lists one entry per CDR3 protein. Of some 53,000 distinct CDR3 sequences in the sample, 8% to 8.5% are singletons; the top ten hold over 8%. Germline CDR1 MDHEN, CDR2 SYDVKM. CDR3 length: 12 amino acids. In this sample, this clonotype turned up many times. Its antigen is still unknown. This chain joins TRBV28 and TRBJ1-2, with D possibly matching TRBD1 (6 bases). The sequenced sample was whole blood. This clonotype was obtained from an adult who was a healthcare worker with PCR-confirmed SARS-CoV-2 infection or an uninfected control (not recorded which). The CDR3 sequence is CALGGGDYGYTF. Written as DNA, the CDR3 is TGTGCTCTGGGGGGCGGGGACTATGGCTACACCTTC.